The present T cell receptor (beta chain) was sequenced within a study of regulatory T cells in long-lasting Graves disease. V shed 2 bases, J shed 6 bases, and the junction held 9 bases outside the gene matches. The CDR3 contains 15 residues. Looked up from germline, CDR1 is DFQATT and CDR2 is SNEGSKA (reference sequence). Described time point: newly diagnosed GD, antithyroid drugs for less than 3 months. Isolated PBMC RNA provided the starting material for the TCR library. The TCR beta library used iRepertoire HTBI primers with Arm-PCR amplification of CDR3. From the multiplex PCR reads, TCRdb called clonotypes with MiXCR, one entry per CDR3 protein. The table records some 220,000 distinct CDR3 sequences, roughly 19% of them present only once. These same records also appear under a second study, on T cells in Graves' hyperthyroidism and ophthalmopathy. That source reports: With the HTBI primer set, the TCR CDR3 went through a first round of RT-PCR.

The sequencing here drew on peripheral blood mononuclear cells (PBMCs), taken at new diagnosis, from a patient treated with antithyroid drugs. The genes are TRBV20-1 and TRBJ2-1, with 8 bases that match TRBD2. The receptor's source is a woman aged 25 to 45 with Graves disease. The CDR3 loop is CSARTLAEVGNEQFF. The CDR3 DNA is TGCAGTGCTAGAACACTAGCGGAGGTTGGCAATGAGCAGTTCTTC.